This TCR beta chain came from a study of shared clonotypes between healthy human individuals. Study-wide findings and caveats: Naive subsets, compared against memory subsets, generally had larger estimated richness values. Researchers sampled blood only, noting tissue repertoires likely differ.

With respect to this clone: Its antigen is unidentified.

Assay: immunoSEQ multiplex PCR; the TCRdb copy retains only in-frame clones and omits some. The table shows about 1.1 million clones, with approximately 80% occurring only once. Germline trimming cut 2 bases from V and 3 bases from J; bases unmatched to any gene: 9. Germline V lookup: CDR1 MNHEY, CDR2 SMNVEV (reference sequence). There are 17 residues in the CDR3. Nashville, Tennessee was home to all donors, who were Caucasian adults. The chain employs TRBV27 and TRBJ2-7; 11 bases are a match to TRBD1. Sequencing input: memory CD4+ T cells from PBMCs. The subset here: CD45RA-negative fraction. This TCR derives from a man between 18 and 35 years old in good health. Some clones in this sample may be carry-over from other donors' samples. CDR3 residues: CASSLKPGTGGIYEQYF. CDR3 nucleotide sequence: TGTGCCAGCAGTTTAAAACCCGGGACAGGGGGAATCTACGAGCAGTACTTC.